Each of the 2 T cell receptor beta chains below was sequenced from the same sample in a study of tumor-infiltrating lymphocytes in primary liver carcinoma. The template, around 520 ng total RNA, yielded TCR beta cDNA made with a constant-region primer. It was through three nested multiplex PCR rounds of slightly modified ARM-PCR that TCR beta libraries arose. Researchers ran the first two PCR rounds for roughly 10 cycles each with TRBV1-TRBV30 forward primers and a C-beta reverse primer. TCRdb re-called the multiplex PCR reads with MiXCR, one entry per CDR3 protein. This sample has some 320,000 distinct CDR3 sequences, with roughly two thirds found just once. The source of the blood RNA was unsorted whole blood, and germline DNA was extracted as well. Sequencing used peripheral blood. The receptor set was obtained from a man aged 40-49 years with primary liver carcinoma and hepatitis B virus infection.

To note about this clonotype: An end of the junction differs from the germline gene, which may be a read error. The rearrangement links TRBV10-1 to TRBJ2-1, with 8 bases that match TRBD2. CDR1 is WNHNN, CDR2 SYGVQD, per germline (reference sequence). The CDR3 sequence is 11 residues long. The CDR3 nucleotides are TGCGCCAGCAGTGGGACTAGCTCGCAGCTCTTC. This gives the protein CASSGTSSQLF.

As regards this clonotype: This sequence may be a read error, since a much larger clone differs from it by one base. The conserved phenylalanine or tryptophan is not found at the CDR3 terminus, so this likely reflects a read error. The chain recombines TRBV4-1 with TRBJ2-2; D assignment may be TRBD1 or TRBD2 (7 bases each). V lost 4 bases, J lost 3 bases, and 15 bases lay in between. The CDR3 sequence is 16 residues long. CDR1 and CDR2 (germline): MGHRA, YSYEKL. The CDR3 coding sequence is TGCGCCAGCAGCCTGTTCAGGGGGGGATACACCGGGGAGCTGTTTCTT. Translated: CASSLFRGGYTGELFL.